A single sample is the source of the 21 T cell receptor beta chains below, sequenced in a study of blood T cell repertoires in COVID-19. Produced via immunoSEQ multiplex PCR; TCRdb's table is partial and in-frame only. Of about 240,000 clones detected, around four fifths appear once; the ten largest clones hold about 4.4%. Material: peripheral blood. The receptors were sampled from a woman in her 70s with acute or convalescent COVID-19.

The chain is built from TRBV5-6 and TRBJ2-1; TRBD1 matches at 9 bases. CDR1 SGHDT and CDR2 YYEEEE come from the germline V gene. The V gene end was trimmed by 4 bases and the J gene end by 3 bases; junction bases not matched to a gene: 11. The CDR3 has 17 residues. As DNA, the CDR3 is TGTGCCAGCAGCAGGGGGACAGGGTCACATTACTACAATGAGCAGTTCTTC. Amino acid sequence: CASSRGTGSHYYNEQFF.

The CDR3 DNA is TGCGCCAGCAGCTCCGGAGGGCAGAACTATTCACCCCTCCACTTT. Protein product: CASSSGGQNYSPLHF. The chain joins TRBV5-1 to TRBJ1-6; D not certain. V was cut by 3 bases and J by 8 bases, with 15 bases left in between. CDR1 is SGHRS and CDR2 is YFSETQ in the germline V gene. CDR3 length: 15 residues.

Here the CDR3 reads CASSHGQSGEKLFF. CDR3 coding DNA: TGCGCCAGCAGCCATGGACAGTCGGGTGAAAAACTGTTTTTT. This chain links TRBV4-3 with TRBJ1-4; D might be TRBD1 (6 bases). The V end lost 3 bases, the J end lost 7 bases, and 12 bases lay between the germline ends. Germline CDR1 LGHNA, CDR2 YSLEER. CDR3 size: 14 residues.

The rearrangement joins TRBV4-1 to TRBJ1-5; possible D gene TRBD1, 6 bases. CDR1 is MGHRA, CDR2 YSYEKL, per germline. V lost 9 bases, J lost 5 bases, and 14 bases lay in between. This CDR3 is 13 amino acids long. CDR3 sequence (DNA): TGCGCCAGTTCACAGGGAGTGGATCAGCCCCAGCATTTT. It codes for CASSQGVDQPQHF.

The table lists this clone with a count of one. Mismatch with germline at one junction end may stem from a read error. V and J are TRBV19 and TRBJ1-2; possibly TRBD1 for D (5 bases). Germline-derived CDR1 and CDR2 are LNHDA and SQIVND (reference sequence). CDR3 length equals 13 residues. CDR3 region: CASSMYTGFGPSF. The CDR3 nucleotides are TGTGCCAGTAGTATGTACACAGGATTTGGACCCTCCTTC.

V is TRBV4-2 and J is TRBJ1-3; unclear D gene. This CDR3 has 17 amino acids. Trimming cost V 0 bases and J 0 bases, with 12 bases left between them. CDR1 LGHNA and CDR2 YNFKEQ come from the germline V gene. In DNA, the CDR3 is TGTGCCAGCAGCCAAGATAGTCGGTTTGTCTCTGGAAACACCATATATTTT. Protein: CASSQDSRFVSGNTIYF.

The chain couples TRBV19 to TRBJ2-7; D may be TRBD1 (7 bases). The germline V gene encodes CDR1 LNHDA and CDR2 SQIVND (reference sequence). CDR3 length: 13 amino acids. V lost 3 bases and J lost 6, with 12 bases in between. In DNA form, the CDR3 reads TGTGCCAGTAGTATGGGTCAGGGGGGCGAGCAGTACTTC. Translated, it gives CASSMGQGGEQYF.

The chain couples TRBV7-2 to TRBJ1-3; D uncertain. This CDR3 is built from 18 residues. V lost 5 bases and J 0 bases, leaving 20 bases between the germline ends. Per germline, CDR1 SGHTA and CDR2 FQGNSA. CDR3: CASSPLARGLSSGNTIYF. CDR3 coding DNA: TGTGCCAGCAGCCCCCTTGCGCGGGGATTGAGCTCTGGAAACACCATATATTTT.

The genes are TRBV9 and TRBJ1-3; 8 nucleotides match TRBD1. With 4 bases clipped from V and 4 bases from J, the junction kept 4 bases outside the gene matches. The CDR3 is made up of 14 amino acids. From germline, CDR1 is SGDLS and CDR2 YYNGEE. CDR3 bases: TGTGCCAGCAGCCCACAGGGGGGAGGAAACACCATATATTTT. Translation: CASSPQGGGNTIYF.

This chain connects TRBV6-6 to TRBJ2-3, with D possibly TRBD1 on 6 matching bases. The germline V gene has CDR1 MNHNY and CDR2 SVGAGI (reference sequence). Trimming stripped 1 base from V and 6 bases from J, with 11 bases between. The CDR3 is made up of 14 amino acids. The DNA of the CDR3 is TGTGCCAGCAGTTACTGGGACACCCATGATACGCAGTATTTT. The encoded protein is CASSYWDTHDTQYF.

The V and J genes are TRBV5-1 and TRBJ1-1; no clear D gene. In germline, CDR1 is SGHRS, CDR2 YFSETQ. With 1 base removed from V and 3 bases from J, the gap between germline ends came to 7 bases. This CDR3 comprises 13 residues. CDR3 DNA: TGCGCCAGCAGCTTGTTCGGAGACACTGAAGCTTTCTTT. Translated: CASSLFGDTEAFF.

Comments on this clone: An end of the junction differs from the germline gene, which may be a read error. The chain employs TRBV30 and TRBJ1-6, with 10 bases lining up with TRBD1. The CDR3 sequence is 17 residues long. CDR1 and CDR2 from the germline V gene are GTSNPN and SVGIG (reference sequence). The CDR3 nucleotides are TGTGCCTGGAGCGTCAATGGGGGGGACAGGGGAAATTCGCCCCTCCACTTT. It specifies CAWSVNGGDRGNSPLHF.

The count of this clone is one. V is TRBV9 and J is TRBJ1-5; D is possibly TRBD1 (5 bases). The V and J ends lost 3 bases and 2 bases respectively, with 15 bases between them. The V gene's germline CDR1 is SGDLS and CDR2 YYNGEE. The CDR3 length is 16 residues. The CDR3 spells CASSAGGVGGNQPQHF. The CDR3 DNA follows: TGTGCCAGCAGCGCCGGGGGAGTAGGGGGCAATCAGCCCCAGCATTTT.

This clone was seen a handful of times. In DNA, the CDR3 is TGTGCCAGCAGCTTTCTCGGACAGGGGCCCTATGGCTACACCTTC. It encodes CASSFLGQGPYGYTF. The chain has TRBV7-8 and TRBJ1-2; 9 nucleotides line up with TRBD1. Germline CDR1 is SGHVS and CDR2 is FQNEAQ. This CDR3 is built from 15 residues. With 3 bases clipped from V and 4 bases from J, the junction kept 6 bases outside the gene matches.

This clone came up a few times. The CDR3 region is CASSFRVGTENSPLHF. CDR3 bases: TGCGCCAGCAGCTTTAGGGTTGGGACAGAGAATTCACCCCTCCACTTT. V and J are TRBV5-1 and TRBJ1-6, with 7 nucleotides matching TRBD1. Losses at the gene ends were 2 bases for V and 7 bases for J; bases not matched to a gene: 9. The CDR3 has 16 amino acids. Germline loops: CDR1 SGHRS, CDR2 YFSETQ. The full variable domain, completed using reference TRBV5-1 and TRBJ1-6, is KAGVTQTPRYLIKTRGQQVTLSCSPISGHRSVSWYQQTPGQGLQFLFEYFSETQRNKGNFPGRFSGRQFSNSRSEMNVSTLELGDSALYLCASSFRVGTENSPLHFGNGTRLTVT.

This clone showed up just once. The J gene is TRBJ2-6, the V gene TRBV24-1; D uncertain. Germline V gives CDR1 KGHDR, CDR2 SFDVKD. V lost 11 bases, J lost 0 bases, and 7 bases lay in between. The CDR3 consists of 13 residues. CDR3: CASSRSGANVLTF. CDR3 in DNA: TGTGCCAGTAGTCGCTCTGGGGCCAACGTCCTGACTTTC.

This sequence joins TRBV10-3 and TRBJ1-2; a weak D match, TRBD1 (6 bases). V was trimmed by 0 bases and J by 3 bases, leaving 11 bases between them. CDR3 length: 15 amino acids. Germline CDR1 reads ENHRY; CDR2 reads SYGVKD. DNA of the CDR3: TGTGCCATCAGTGAGTCTGGTTGGACAGACTATGGCTACACCTTC. Protein sequence: CAISESGWTDYGYTF.

This clone was observed a single time. V and J are TRBV12-3 or TRBV12-4 and TRBJ2-7, with D possibly being TRBD1 (5 bases). The CDR3 runs 13 residues. Trimming removed 3 bases at V and 6 bases at J, with 12 bases between. The CDR3 loop is CASSFQGSAEQYF. CDR3 nucleotide sequence: TGTGCCAGCAGTTTTCAGGGCTCCGCCGAGCAGTACTTC.

This clone was found once. The V gene is TRBV3-1 (or the pseudogene TRBV3-2), the J gene TRBJ1-2, with D unclear. Trimming left V 4 bases short and J 7 bases short, with 13 bases between. The CDR3 length is 13 residues. Per the germline V gene, CDR1 is LGHDT and CDR2 is YNNKEL (reference sequence). The CDR3, as DNA: TGTGCCAGCAGCCCTCACCCTTCGGTTGGCTACACCTTC. Its translation is CASSPHPSVGYTF.

CDR3 nucleotides: TGTGCCAGCAGCTTCCGACAGCTTGACGTATACAATGAGCAGTTCTTC. It yields the protein CASSFRQLDVYNEQFF. The chain links TRBV13 to TRBJ2-1; possible D gene TRBD1, 5 bases. This CDR3 is built from 16 residues. Germline CDR1 reads PRHDT; CDR2 reads FYEKMQ (reference sequence). Trimming took 3 bases from V and 4 from J, leaving 16 bases between them.

The rearrangement uses TRBV11-3 and TRBJ2-1, with 9 bases fitting TRBD2. This CDR3 region has 16 residues. V was pared by 4 bases and J by 3 bases, with 7 bases of the junction left unmatched. CDR1 and CDR2 from the germline V gene are SGHNT and YENEEA. CDR3 nucleotides: TGTGCCAGCAGCTCCAGAGGCGGGGGGGACTACAATGAGCAGTTCTTC. Its translation: CASSSRGGGDYNEQFF.